These T cell receptor beta chains were read from a single sample in a study of blood T cell repertoires in COVID-19. Using immunoSEQ multiplex PCR, the repertoire was profiled, and TCRdb retains in-frame clones only, with some absent. Of more than 200,000 clones listed, roughly four fifths are singletons. The material sequenced was peripheral blood. These receptors originate from a woman of 80 years or more with COVID-19, enrolled during active disease. Both conserved end residues are part of each CDR3. The order of the fields is J gene, V gene, CDR3 protein.

j_gene: TRBJ1-3; v_gene: TRBV9; CDR3aa: CASSAGRGGAGNTIYF
j_gene: TRBJ2-2; v_gene: TRBV6-2/TRBV6-3; CDR3aa: CASSYPAGRERTGELFF
j_gene: TRBJ2-3; v_gene: TRBV5-1; CDR3aa: CASSLGLTDTQYF
j_gene: TRBJ1-1; v_gene: TRBV2; CDR3aa: CASSPDRMNTEAFF
j_gene: TRBJ2-3; v_gene: TRBV24-1; CDR3aa: CATSGLTDTQYF
j_gene: TRBJ2-1; v_gene: TRBV24-1; CDR3aa: CATSDTGKEFNEQFF
j_gene: TRBJ1-1; v_gene: TRBV27; CDR3aa: CASRRGTEAFF
j_gene: TRBJ1-4; v_gene: TRBV5-1; CDR3aa: CASSLSFNEKLFF
j_gene: TRBJ1-5; v_gene: TRBV6-5; CDR3aa: CASRTGGQPQHF
j_gene: TRBJ1-1; v_gene: TRBV18; CDR3aa: CASSPNVNTEAFF